Sequencing of this T cell receptor beta chain was carried out in a study of chemoradiotherapy in HPV16-positive cancers. Whole-study results and caveats: During treatment, candidate HPV-specific clones and E7-related motifs expanded in tumor. Functional assays defining HPV-specific T cells used only a couple of HPV16-positive patients.

This clone occurred once. What it recognizes is unknown. Generated by immunoSEQ multiplex PCR, the TCRdb table keeps only in-frame clones and is missing some. The sample comprises 15,000 to 20,000 clones, nearly 90% of which are singletons, and about 2.1% rests with the top ten. Source: blood, taken from a patient who underwent chemoradiotherapy. This sequence originates from a human donor with HPV-associated anogenital cancer.

The DNA for the CDR3 is TGTGCCAGCTCACCGTATGGCTATGAGCAGTTCTTC. Translated, it gives CASSPYGYEQFF. V and J are TRBV18 and TRBJ2-1, with D unresolved. This CDR3 region has 12 residues. The germline gives CDR1 KGHSH, CDR2 LQKENI. V was shortened by 3 bases and J by 8 bases, with 8 bases between the two germline ends.